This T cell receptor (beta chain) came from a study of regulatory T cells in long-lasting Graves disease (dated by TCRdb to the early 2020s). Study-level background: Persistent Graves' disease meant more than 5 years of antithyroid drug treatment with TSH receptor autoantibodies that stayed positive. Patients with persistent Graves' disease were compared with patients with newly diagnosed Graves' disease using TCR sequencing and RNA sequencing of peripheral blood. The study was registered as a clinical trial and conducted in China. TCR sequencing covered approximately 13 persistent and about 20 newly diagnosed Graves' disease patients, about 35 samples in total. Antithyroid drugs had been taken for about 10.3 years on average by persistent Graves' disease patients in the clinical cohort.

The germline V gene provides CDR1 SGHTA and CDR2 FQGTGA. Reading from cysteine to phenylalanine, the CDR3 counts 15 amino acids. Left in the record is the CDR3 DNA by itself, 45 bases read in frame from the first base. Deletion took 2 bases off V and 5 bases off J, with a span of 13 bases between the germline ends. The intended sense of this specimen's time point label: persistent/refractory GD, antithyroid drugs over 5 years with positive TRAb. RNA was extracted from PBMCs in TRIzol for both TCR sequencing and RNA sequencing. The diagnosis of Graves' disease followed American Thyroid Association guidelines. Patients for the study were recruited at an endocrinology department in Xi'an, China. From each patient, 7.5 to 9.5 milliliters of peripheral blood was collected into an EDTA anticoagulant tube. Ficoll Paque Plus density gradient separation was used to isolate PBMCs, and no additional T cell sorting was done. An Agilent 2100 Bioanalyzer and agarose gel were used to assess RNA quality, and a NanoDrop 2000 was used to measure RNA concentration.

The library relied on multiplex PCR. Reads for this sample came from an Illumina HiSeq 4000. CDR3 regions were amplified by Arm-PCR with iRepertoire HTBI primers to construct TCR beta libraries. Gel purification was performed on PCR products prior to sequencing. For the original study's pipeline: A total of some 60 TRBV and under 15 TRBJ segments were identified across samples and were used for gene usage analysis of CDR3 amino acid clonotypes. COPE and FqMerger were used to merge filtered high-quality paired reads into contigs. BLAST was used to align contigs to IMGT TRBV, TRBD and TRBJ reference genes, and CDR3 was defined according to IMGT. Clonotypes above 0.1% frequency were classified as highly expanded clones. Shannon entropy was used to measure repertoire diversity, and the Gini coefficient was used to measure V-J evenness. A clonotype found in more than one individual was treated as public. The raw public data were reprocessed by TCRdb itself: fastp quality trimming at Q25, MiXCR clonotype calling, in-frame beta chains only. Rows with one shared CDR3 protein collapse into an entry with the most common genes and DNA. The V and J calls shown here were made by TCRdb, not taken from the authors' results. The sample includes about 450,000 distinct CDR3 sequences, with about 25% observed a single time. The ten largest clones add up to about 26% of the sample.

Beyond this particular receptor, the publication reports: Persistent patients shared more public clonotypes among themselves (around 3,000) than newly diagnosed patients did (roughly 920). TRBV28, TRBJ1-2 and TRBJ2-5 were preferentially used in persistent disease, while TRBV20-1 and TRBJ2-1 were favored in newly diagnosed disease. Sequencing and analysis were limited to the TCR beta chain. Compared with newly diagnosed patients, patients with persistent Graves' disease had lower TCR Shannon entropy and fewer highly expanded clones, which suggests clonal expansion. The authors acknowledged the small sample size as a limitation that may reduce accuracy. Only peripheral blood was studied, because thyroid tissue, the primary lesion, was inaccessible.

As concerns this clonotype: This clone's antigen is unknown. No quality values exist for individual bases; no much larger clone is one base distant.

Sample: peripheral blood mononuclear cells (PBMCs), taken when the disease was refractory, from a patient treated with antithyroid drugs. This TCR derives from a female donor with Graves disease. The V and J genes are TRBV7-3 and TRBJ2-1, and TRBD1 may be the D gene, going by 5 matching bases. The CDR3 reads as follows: CASSLGHSLDNEQFF. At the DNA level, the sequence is TGTGCCAGCAGCTTAGGACACTCTCTGGACAATGAGCAGTTCTTC. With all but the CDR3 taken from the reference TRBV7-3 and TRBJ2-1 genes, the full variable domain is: GAGVSQTPSNKVTEKGKYVELRCDPISGHTALYWYRQSLGQGPEFLIYFQGTGAADDSGLPNDRFFAVRPEGSVSTLKIQRTERGDSAVYLCASSLGHSLDNEQFFGPGTRLTVL.